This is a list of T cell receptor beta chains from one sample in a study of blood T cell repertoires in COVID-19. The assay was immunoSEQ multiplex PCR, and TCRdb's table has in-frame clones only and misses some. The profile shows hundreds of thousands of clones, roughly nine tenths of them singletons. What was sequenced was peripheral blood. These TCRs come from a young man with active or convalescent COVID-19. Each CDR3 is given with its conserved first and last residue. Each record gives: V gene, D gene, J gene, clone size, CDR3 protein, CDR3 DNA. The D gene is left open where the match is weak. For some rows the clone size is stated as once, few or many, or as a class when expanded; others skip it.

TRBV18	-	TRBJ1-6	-	CASSPGADSPLHF	TGTGCCAGCTCACCAGGGGCCGATTCACCCCTCCACTTT
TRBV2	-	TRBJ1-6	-	CASSSRNSPLHF	TGTGCCAGCAGTTCACGGAATTCACCCCTCCACTTT
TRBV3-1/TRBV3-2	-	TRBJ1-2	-	CASSHRGYNYGYTF	TGTGCCAGCAGCCACCGGGGTTATAACTATGGCTACACCTTC
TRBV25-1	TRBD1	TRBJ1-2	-	CASSEGPLSGGGGYTF	TGTGCCAGCAGCGAAGGGCCCCTCTCAGGGGGCGGTGGCTACACCTTC
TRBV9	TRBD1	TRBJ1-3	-	CASSAYRGTGNTIYF	TGTGCCAGCAGCGCGTACAGGGGGACTGGAAACACCATATATTTT
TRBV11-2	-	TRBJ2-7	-	CASSLESVRWYEQYF	TGTGCCAGCAGCTTAGAGTCGGTGCGCTGGTACGAGCAGTACTTC
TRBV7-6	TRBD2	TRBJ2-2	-	CASSSLAGVSTGELFF	TGTGCCAGCAGCTCACTAGCGGGAGTCTCCACCGGGGAGCTGTTTTTT
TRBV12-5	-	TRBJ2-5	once	CASGLLQDIQETQYF	TGTGCTAGTGGTTTGTTGCAGGATATACAAGAGACCCAGTACTTC
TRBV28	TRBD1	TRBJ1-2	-	CASSSWTGVYGYTF	TGTGCCAGCAGTTCCTGGACAGGGGTTTATGGCTACACCTTC
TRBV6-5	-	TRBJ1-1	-	CASTRTGNTEAFF	TGTGCCAGCACCCGAACAGGCAACACTGAAGCTTTCTTT
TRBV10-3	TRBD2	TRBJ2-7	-	CAIRASGVPEQYF	TGTGCCATCAGAGCTAGCGGGGTTCCCGAGCAGTACTTC
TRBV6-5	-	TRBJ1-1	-	CASSPTLNTEAFF	TGTGCCAGCAGCCCCACATTGAACACTGAAGCTTTCTTT
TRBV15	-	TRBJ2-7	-	CATSSGGLPYEQYF	TGTGCCACCAGCAGCGGGGGACTCCCTTACGAGCAGTACTTC
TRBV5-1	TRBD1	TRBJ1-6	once	CASSLFGQGESPLHF	TGCGCCAGCAGCTTGTTCGGACAGGGTGAATCACCCCTCCACTTT
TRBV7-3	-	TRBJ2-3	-	CASSLSTGSTDTQYF	TGTGCCAGCAGCTTAAGCACAGGTAGCACAGATACGCAGTATTTT
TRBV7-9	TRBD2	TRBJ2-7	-	CASSRGLAASYEQYF	TGTGCCAGCAGCCGGGGACTAGCGGCCTCCTACGAGCAGTACTTC
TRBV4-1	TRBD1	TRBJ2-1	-	CASSHRQGSYNEQFF	TGCGCCAGCAGCCACCGACAGGGCTCCTACAATGAGCAGTTCTTC
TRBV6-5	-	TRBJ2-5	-	CASRQGSQETQYF	TGTGCCAGCAGACAGGGCTCCCAAGAGACCCAGTACTTC
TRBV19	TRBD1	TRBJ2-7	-	CASSIGDRASYEQYF	TGTGCCAGTAGTATCGGGGACAGGGCGTCCTACGAGCAGTACTTC
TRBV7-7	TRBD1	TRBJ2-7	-	CASSPIGQGVHEQYF	TGTGCCAGCAGCCCAATCGGACAGGGGGTCCACGAGCAGTACTTC
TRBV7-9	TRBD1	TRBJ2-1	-	CASSYRGTYNEQFF	TGTGCCAGCAGCTACAGGGGAACCTACAATGAGCAGTTCTTC
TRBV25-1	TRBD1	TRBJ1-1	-	CASSTRQGRLTEAFF	TGTGCCAGCAGTACTCGACAGGGGAGGCTCACTGAAGCTTTCTTT
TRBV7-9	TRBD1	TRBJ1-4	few	CASSLSDRDETEKLFF	TGTGCCAGCAGCTTAAGCGACAGGGACGAAACTGAAAAACTGTTTTTT
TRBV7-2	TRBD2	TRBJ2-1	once	CASSSGLAGWNEQFF	TGTGCCAGCAGCTCCGGATTAGCGGGGTGGAATGAGCAGTTCTTC
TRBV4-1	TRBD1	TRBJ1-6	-	CASSPPAGTGNSPLHF	TGCGCCAGCAGCCCCCCCGCCGGGACAGGTAATTCACCCCTCCACTTT
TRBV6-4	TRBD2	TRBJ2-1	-	CASSDSAGGPSEQFF	TGTGCCAGCAGTGACTCAGCGGGAGGGCCGAGTGAGCAGTTCTTC
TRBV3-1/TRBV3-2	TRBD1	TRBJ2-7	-	CASSHPQGARTYEQYF	TGTGCCAGCAGCCACCCACAGGGGGCGAGAACCTACGAGCAGTACTTC
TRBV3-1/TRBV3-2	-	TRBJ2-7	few	CASSQESRLYEQYF	TGTGCCAGCAGCCAAGAGTCTAGGCTCTACGAGCAGTACTTC
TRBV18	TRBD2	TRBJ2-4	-	CASSPPGLAAKNIQYF	TGTGCCAGCTCACCACCGGGACTAGCGGCCAAAAACATTCAGTACTTC
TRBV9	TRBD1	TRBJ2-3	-	CASSVRAGTGVGDTQYF	TGTGCCAGCAGCGTACGTGCCGGGACAGGGGTAGGAGATACGCAGTATTTT
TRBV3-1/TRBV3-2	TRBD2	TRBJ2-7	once	CASSQDYRLAGAYEQYF	TGTGCCAGCAGCCAAGATTACAGACTAGCGGGGGCCTACGAGCAGTACTTC
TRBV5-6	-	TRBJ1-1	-	CASKTFMNTEAFF	TGTGCCAGCAAGACATTTATGAACACTGAAGCTTTCTTT
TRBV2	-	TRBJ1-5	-	CAGGRGIQPQHF	TGTGCCGGAGGAAGGGGGATCCAGCCCCAGCATTTT
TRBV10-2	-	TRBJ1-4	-	CASNTATNEKLFF	TGCGCCAGCAACACAGCAACTAATGAAAAACTGTTTTTT
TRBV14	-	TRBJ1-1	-	CASSQGLWGQVNTEAFF	TGTGCCAGCAGCCAAGGTTTATGGGGGCAAGTGAACACTGAAGCTTTCTTT
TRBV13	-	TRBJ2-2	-	CASSLGTPGTGELFF	TGTGCCAGCAGCTTAGGGACGCCGGGGACCGGGGAGCTGTTTTTT
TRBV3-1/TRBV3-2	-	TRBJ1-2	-	CASSQDSNYGYTF	TGTGCCAGCAGTCAAGACAGTAACTATGGCTACACCTTC
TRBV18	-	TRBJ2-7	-	CASSPSGVGYEQYF	TGTGCCAGCTCACCATCCGGGGTGGGTTACGAGCAGTACTTC
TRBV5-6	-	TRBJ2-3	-	CASSLIGTDTQYF	TGTGCCAGCAGCTTAATAGGCACAGATACGCAGTATTTT
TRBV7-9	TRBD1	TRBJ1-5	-	CASSSGQGATLGQPQHF	TGTGCCAGCAGCTCCGGACAGGGGGCAACTCTGGGTCAGCCCCAGCATTTT
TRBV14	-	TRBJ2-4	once	CASSQVGLAKNIQYF	TGTGCCAGCAGCCAAGTGGGACTGGCCAAAAACATTCAGTACTTC
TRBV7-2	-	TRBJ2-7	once	CASSPQGSKKYF	TGTGCCAGCAGCCCACAGGGATCTAAGAAGTACTTC
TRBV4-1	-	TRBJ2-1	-	CASSQVFGYLDYNEQFF	TGCGCCAGCAGCCAAGTATTCGGTTACCTAGATTACAATGAGCAGTTCTTC
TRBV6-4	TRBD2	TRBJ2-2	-	CASSDTGGPDGELFF	TGTGCCAGCAGTGACACGGGGGGGCCCGACGGGGAGCTGTTTTTT
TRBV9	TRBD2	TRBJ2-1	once	CASSTSGDAYNEQFF	TGTGCCAGCAGCACTAGCGGGGACGCCTACAATGAGCAGTTCTTC
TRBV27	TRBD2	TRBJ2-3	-	CASSPTGLAYSSTDTQYF	TGTGCCAGCAGCCCTACGGGACTAGCGTACTCTAGCACAGATACGCAGTATTTT
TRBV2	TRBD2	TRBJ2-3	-	CASRSGGGETDTQYF	TGTGCCAGCCGCTCGGGTGGGGGGGAAACAGATACGCAGTATTTT
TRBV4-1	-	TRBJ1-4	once	CASSQGRGGEKLFF	TGCGCCAGCAGCCAAGGAAGGGGAGGCGAAAAACTGTTTTTT
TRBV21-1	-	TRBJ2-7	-	CASSRQAGVLYEQYF	TGTGCCAGCAGCCGACAGGCAGGGGTTCTATACGAGCAGTACTTC
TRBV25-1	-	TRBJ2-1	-	CASTHTSSYNEQFF	TGTGCCAGCACTCATACGAGCTCCTACAATGAGCAGTTCTTC